The 12 T cell receptor beta chains in this list originate from one sample, sequenced in a study of cytomegalovirus exposure and HLA in healthy donors (dated by TCRdb to about 2017). Libraries came from the immunoSEQ multiplex PCR assay. A mixture of 60 forward primers for TCR Vbeta segments and 13 reverse primers for TCR Jbeta segments was used in the multiplex PCR. The immuneACCESS repertoire file appears here via TCRdb, limited to in-frame rearrangements. These files lack a portion of the clones; in checked studies, under half of the deficit traces to unresolved V genes, and the cause of the others is not known. A total of approximately 120,000 clones appear in this sample, under 90% of them only once. The ten largest clones capture 2.2% of the sample. Sequencing input: PBMCs. Receptor source: a woman aged 25 to 39 in good health and CMV-seronegative.

The chain couples TRBV7-9 to TRBJ2-2; 7 bases agree with TRBD1. The CDR3 runs to 15 residues. Germline V gene lookup returns CDR1 SEHNR and CDR2 FQNEAQ (reference sequence). Trimming took 1 base from V and 5 from J; bases not matched to a gene: 4. The CDR3 loop is CASSLDRGKTGELFF. CDR3 coding DNA: TGTGCCAGCAGCTTAGACAGGGGAAAAACCGGGGAGCTGTTTTTT.

The chain recombines TRBV18 with TRBJ1-1, with a tentative D call TRBD1 (5 bases). V lost 3 bases and J lost 3, with 14 bases in between. Germline V CDR1 and CDR2: KGHSH, LQKENI. The CDR3 has 15 residues. The CDR3 region has the DNA TGTGCCAGCTCACCGGGGCACCCTCCGGACACTGAAGCTTTCTTT. Protein: CASSPGHPPDTEAFF.

This clone was detected only a few times. The V gene is TRBV27, the J gene TRBJ1-2, with D unresolved. The CDR3 is 12 residues long. Trimming pared 8 bases from V and 10 bases from J, leaving 17 bases between. Germline V gives CDR1 MNHEY, CDR2 SMNVEV (reference sequence). CDR3: CASRLYEEDYTF. CDR3 coding DNA: TGTGCCAGCCGGCTTTACGAGGAGGACTACACCTTC.

The CDR3 region is CASRESLGTDGYTF. CDR3 sequence (DNA): TGTGCCAGCAGAGAAAGCTTAGGGACAGATGGCTACACCTTC. The chain joins TRBV6-4 to TRBJ1-2, with 7 bases that match TRBD1. The CDR3 spans 14 residues. The V gene's germline CDR1 is MRHNA and CDR2 SNTAGT. V trimming: 6 bases; J trimming: 6 bases; junction bases outside the gene matches: 10.

The chain has TRBV5-1 and TRBJ2-7, with 8 bases fitting TRBD2. V was pared by 4 bases and J by 4 bases, with 13 bases of the junction left unmatched. CDR1 and CDR2 (germline): SGHRS, YFSETQ. The CDR3 sequence is 16 residues long. The DNA for the CDR3 is TGCGCCAGCAGCCCTAACACCGGACTAGCTCCTTACGAGCAGTACTTC. Its translation: CASSPNTGLAPYEQYF.

The chain employs TRBV21-1 and TRBJ2-1; the table's D call of TRBD1 was not tested on the DNA. TRBV21-1 is flagged as a pseudogene. The CDR3 extends over 16 amino acids. Written as DNA, the CDR3 is TGTGCCAGCAGCAAAGCGCGGGACAGGTACTACAATGAGCAGTTCTTC. It specifies CASSKARDRYYNEQFF.

The V gene is TRBV7-2, the J gene TRBJ2-5, with TRBD2 as a possible D gene (6 bases). V was shortened by 5 bases and J by 2 bases, with 12 bases between the two germline ends. The CDR3 length is 14 residues. Germline V gives CDR1 SGHTA, CDR2 FQGNSA. CDR3 in DNA: TGTGCCAGCAGCAACACCGGGACTCAAGAGACCCAGTACTTC. Translated: CASSNTGTQETQYF.

The chain carries TRBV2 and TRBJ1-3; 7 bases line up with TRBD1. The J segment lost 1 base and the V segment lost 5 bases, leaving 2 bases of the junction unmatched. The CDR3 loop spans 14 amino acids. The germline CDR1 and CDR2 sequences are SNHLY and FYNNEI. The CDR3 region is CASSSDRSGNTIYF. The CDR3 bases are TGTGCCAGCAGTTCGGACAGGTCTGGAAACACCATATATTTT.

The rearrangement links TRBV19 to TRBJ2-3; D is possibly TRBD2 (6 bases). Trimming shortened V by 1 base and J by 4 bases, and 18 bases separated the two germline ends. Per the germline V gene, CDR1 is LNHDA and CDR2 is SQIVND (reference sequence). This CDR3 is 17 amino acids long. CDR3 loop: CASSIARDWKGPDTQYF. The CDR3 DNA sequence: TGTGCCAGTAGTATAGCCCGGGACTGGAAGGGACCAGATACGCAGTATTTT. Full variable domain (outside the CDR3, taken from reference TRBV19 and TRBJ2-3): DGGITQSPKYLFRKEGQNVTLSCEQNLNHDAMYWYRQDPGQGLRLIYYSQIVNDFQKGDIAEGYSVSREKKESFPLTVTSAQKNPTAFYLCASSIARDWKGPDTQYFGPGTRLTVL.

The chain is built from TRBV5-4 and TRBJ2-3, with D possibly matching TRBD2 (6 bases). The CDR3 sequence is 16 residues long. Trimming took off 4 bases at V and 8 bases at J, with 23 bases between the two ends. Germline values: CDR1 SGHNT, CDR2 YYREEE (reference sequence). The CDR3 spells CASSPPRGLGVSTQYF. The CDR3 coding sequence is TGTGCCAGCAGCCCCCCCCGGGGGTTGGGAGTTAGTACGCAGTATTTT.

The chain recombines TRBV5-1 with TRBJ2-7; 10 positions agree with TRBD2. CDR3 size: 13 residues. CDR1 is SGHRS, CDR2 YFSETQ, per germline. Trimming removed 3 bases from V and 3 bases from J; junction bases left unmatched: 0. CDR3 bases: TGCGCCAGCAGCTGGACTAGCGGCTACGAGCAGTACTTC. Its translation is CASSWTSGYEQYF.

V gene TRBV7-3 combines with J gene TRBJ2-3, with a weak D call TRBD1 (5 bases). This CDR3 has 14 residues. The V gene's germline CDR1 is SGHTA and CDR2 FQGTGA. Trimming shortened V by 5 bases and J by 0 bases, and 9 bases separated the two germline ends. The CDR3 region is CASSRDSSTDTQYF. The DNA of the CDR3 is TGTGCCAGCAGCCGTGACAGTAGCACAGATACGCAGTATTTT.